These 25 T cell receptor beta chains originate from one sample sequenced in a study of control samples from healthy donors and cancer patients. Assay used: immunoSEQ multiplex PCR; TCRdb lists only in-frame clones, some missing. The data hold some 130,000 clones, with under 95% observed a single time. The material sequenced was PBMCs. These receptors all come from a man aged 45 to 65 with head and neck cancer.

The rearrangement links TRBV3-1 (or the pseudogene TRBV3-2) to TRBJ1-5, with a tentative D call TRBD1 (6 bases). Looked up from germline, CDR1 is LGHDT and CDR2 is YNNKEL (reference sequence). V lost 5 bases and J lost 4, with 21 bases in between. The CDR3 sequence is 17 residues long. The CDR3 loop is CASSDRTRSFRNQPQHF. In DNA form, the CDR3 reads TGTGCCAGCAGCGACAGGACAAGGAGTTTCCGGAATCAGCCCCAGCATTTT.

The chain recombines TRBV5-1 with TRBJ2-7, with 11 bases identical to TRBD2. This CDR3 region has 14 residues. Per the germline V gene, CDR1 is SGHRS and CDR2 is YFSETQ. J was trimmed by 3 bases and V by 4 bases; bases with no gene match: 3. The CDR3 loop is CASSLSGGGYEQYF. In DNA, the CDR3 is TGCGCCAGCAGCCTTAGCGGGGGGGGCTACGAGCAGTACTTC.

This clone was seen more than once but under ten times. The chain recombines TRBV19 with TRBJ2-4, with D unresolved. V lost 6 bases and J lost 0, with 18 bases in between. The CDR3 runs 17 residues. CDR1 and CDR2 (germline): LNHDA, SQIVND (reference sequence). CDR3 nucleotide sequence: TGTGCCAGTAGCCCCGGGCTGATCAACCTAGCCAAAAACATTCAGTACTTC. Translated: CASSPGLINLAKNIQYF.

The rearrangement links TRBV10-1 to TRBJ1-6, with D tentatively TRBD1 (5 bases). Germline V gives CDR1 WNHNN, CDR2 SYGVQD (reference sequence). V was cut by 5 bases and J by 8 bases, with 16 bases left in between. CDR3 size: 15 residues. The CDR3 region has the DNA TGCGCCAGCAGTCCGGGGGGGATTAGGGATTCACCCCTCCACTTT. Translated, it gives CASSPGGIRDSPLHF.

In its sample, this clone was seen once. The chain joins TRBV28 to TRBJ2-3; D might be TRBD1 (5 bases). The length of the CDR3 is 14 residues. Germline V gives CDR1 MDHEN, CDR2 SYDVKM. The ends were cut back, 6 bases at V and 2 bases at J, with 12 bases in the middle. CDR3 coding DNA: TGTGCCAGCAGCTTCGGACATATCACAGATACGCAGTATTTT. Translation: CASSFGHITDTQYF.

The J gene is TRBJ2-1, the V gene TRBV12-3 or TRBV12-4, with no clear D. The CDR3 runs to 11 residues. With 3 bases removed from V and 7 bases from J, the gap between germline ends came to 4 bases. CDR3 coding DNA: TGTGCCAGCAGTTTTAGAAATGAGCAGTTCTTC. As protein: CASSFRNEQFF.

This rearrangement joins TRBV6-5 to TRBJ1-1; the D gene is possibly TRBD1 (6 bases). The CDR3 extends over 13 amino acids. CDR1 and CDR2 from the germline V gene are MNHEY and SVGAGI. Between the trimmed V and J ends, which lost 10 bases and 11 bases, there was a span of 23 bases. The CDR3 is CATTTGGSPGAFF. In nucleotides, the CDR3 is TGTGCCACGACGACAGGAGGGAGCCCGGGGGCTTTCTTT.

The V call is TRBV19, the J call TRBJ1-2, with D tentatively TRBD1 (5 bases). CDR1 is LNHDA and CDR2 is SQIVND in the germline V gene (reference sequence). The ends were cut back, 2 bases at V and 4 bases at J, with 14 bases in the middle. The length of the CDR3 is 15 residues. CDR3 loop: CASSILAGLGYGYTF. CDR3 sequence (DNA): TGTGCCAGTAGTATATTGGCGGGGCTCGGCTATGGCTACACCTTC.

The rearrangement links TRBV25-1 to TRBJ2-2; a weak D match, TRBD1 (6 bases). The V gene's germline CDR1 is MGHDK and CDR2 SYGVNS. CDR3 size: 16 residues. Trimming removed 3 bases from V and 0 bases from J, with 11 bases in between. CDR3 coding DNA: TGTGCCAGCAGTGATCCGGGACACACGAACACCGGGGAGCTGTTTTTT. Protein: CASSDPGHTNTGELFF.

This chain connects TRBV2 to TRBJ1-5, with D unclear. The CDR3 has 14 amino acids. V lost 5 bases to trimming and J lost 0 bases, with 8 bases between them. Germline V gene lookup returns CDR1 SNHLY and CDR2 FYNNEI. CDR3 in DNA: TGTGCCAGCAGTAAAGGACTTAGCAATCAGCCCCAGCATTTT. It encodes CASSKGLSNQPQHF.

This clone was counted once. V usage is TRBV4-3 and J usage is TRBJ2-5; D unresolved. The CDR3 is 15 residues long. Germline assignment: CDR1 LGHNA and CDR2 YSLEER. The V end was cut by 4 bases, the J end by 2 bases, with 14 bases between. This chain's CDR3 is CASSPTEAPQETQYF. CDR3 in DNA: TGCGCCAGCAGCCCGACTGAAGCCCCACAAGAGACCCAGTACTTC.

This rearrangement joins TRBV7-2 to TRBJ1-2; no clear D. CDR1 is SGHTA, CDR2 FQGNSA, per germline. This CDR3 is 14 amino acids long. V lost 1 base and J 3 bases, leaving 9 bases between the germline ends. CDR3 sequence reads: CASSLEPRDYGYTF. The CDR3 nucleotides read TGTGCCAGCAGCTTAGAGCCGAGGGACTATGGCTACACCTTC.

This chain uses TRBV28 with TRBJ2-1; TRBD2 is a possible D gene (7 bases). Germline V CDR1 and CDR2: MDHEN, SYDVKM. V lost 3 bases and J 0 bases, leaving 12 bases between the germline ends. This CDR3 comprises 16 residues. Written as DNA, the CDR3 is TGTGCCAGCAGTTTCGGGGGGCCGAGCTCCTACAATGAGCAGTTCTTC. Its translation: CASSFGGPSSYNEQFF.

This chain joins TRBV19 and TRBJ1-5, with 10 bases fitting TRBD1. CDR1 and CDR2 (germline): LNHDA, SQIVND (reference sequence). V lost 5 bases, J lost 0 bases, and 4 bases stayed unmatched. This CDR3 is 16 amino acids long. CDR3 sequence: CASSADRGYSNQPQHF. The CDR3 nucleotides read TGTGCCAGTAGTGCGGACAGGGGGTATAGCAATCAGCCCCAGCATTTT.

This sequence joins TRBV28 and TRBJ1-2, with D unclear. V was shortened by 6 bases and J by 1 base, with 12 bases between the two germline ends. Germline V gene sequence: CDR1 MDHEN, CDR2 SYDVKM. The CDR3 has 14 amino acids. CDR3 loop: CASRSPVGNYGYTF. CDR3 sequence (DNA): TGTGCCAGCAGGAGTCCGGTGGGTAACTATGGCTACACCTTC.

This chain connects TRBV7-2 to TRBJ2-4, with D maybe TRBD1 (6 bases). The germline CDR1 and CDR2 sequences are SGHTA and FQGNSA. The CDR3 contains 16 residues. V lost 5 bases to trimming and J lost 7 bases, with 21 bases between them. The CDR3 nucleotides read TGTGCCAGCAGCCTCCACCCCCCGGGGCAGGGGAACATTCAGTACTTC. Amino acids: CASSLHPPGQGNIQYF.

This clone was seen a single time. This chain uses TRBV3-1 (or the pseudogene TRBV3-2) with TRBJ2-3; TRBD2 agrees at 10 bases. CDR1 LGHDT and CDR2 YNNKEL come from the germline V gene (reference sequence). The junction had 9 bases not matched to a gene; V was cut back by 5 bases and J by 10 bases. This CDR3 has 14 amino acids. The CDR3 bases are TGTGCCAGCAGCGACACCGGACTAGCGGCCGCGCAGTATTTT. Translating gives CASSDTGLAAAQYF.

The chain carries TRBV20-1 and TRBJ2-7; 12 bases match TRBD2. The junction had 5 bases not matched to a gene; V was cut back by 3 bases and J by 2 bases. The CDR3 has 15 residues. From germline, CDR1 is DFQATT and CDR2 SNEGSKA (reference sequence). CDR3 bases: TGCAGTGCTAGTGCTAGCGGGGGGGCTCCCTACGAGCAGTACTTC. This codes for CSASASGGAPYEQYF.

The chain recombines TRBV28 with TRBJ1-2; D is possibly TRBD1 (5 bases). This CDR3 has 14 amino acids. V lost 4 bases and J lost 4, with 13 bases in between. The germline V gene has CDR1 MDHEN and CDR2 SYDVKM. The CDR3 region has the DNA TGTGCCAGCAGTTCGGGACCCCGTGCCTATGGCTACACCTTC. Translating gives CASSSGPRAYGYTF.

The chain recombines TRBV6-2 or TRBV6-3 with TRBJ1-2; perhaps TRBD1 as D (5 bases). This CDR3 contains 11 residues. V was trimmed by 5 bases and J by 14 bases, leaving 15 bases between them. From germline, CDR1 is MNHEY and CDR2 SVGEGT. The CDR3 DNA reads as TGTGCCAGCAGTACGGGACTTATAAGGACCTTC. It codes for CASSTGLIRTF.

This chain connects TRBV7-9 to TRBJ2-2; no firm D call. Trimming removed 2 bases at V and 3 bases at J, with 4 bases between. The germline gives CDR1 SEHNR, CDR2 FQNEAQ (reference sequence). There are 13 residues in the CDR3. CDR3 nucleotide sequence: TGTGCCAGCAGCTTAACACACACCGGGGAGCTGTTTTTT. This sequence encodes CASSLTHTGELFF. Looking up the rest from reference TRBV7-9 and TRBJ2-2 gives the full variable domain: DTGVSQNPRHKITKRGQNVTFRCDPISEHNRLYWYRQTLGQGPEFLTYFQNEAQLEKSRLLSDRFSAERPKGSFSTLEIQRTEQGDSAMYLCASSLTHTGELFFGEGSRLTVL.

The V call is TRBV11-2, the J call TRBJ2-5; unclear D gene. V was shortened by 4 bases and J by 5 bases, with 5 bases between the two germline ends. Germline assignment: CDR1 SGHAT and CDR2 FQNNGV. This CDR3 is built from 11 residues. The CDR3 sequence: CASSSRETQYF. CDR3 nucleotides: TGTGCCAGCAGCTCCCGGGAGACCCAGTACTTC.

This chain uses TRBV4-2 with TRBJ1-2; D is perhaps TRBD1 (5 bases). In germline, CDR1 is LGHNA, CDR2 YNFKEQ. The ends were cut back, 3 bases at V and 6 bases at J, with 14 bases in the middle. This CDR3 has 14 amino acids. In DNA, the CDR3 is TGTGCCAGCAGCCATTACAGGTCCGACAATGGCTACACCTTC. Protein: CASSHYRSDNGYTF.

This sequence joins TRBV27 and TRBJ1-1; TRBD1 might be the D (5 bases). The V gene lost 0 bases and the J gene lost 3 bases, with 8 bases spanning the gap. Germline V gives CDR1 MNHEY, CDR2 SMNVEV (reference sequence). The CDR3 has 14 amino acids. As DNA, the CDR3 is TGTGCCAGCAGTTTATCGGGGCGGTACACTGAAGCTTTCTTT. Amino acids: CASSLSGRYTEAFF.

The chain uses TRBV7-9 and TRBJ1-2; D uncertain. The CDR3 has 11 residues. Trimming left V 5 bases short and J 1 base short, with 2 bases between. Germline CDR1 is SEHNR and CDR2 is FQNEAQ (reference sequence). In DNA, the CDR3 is TGTGCCAGCAGCGATAACTATGGCTACACCTTC. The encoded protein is CASSDNYGYTF.